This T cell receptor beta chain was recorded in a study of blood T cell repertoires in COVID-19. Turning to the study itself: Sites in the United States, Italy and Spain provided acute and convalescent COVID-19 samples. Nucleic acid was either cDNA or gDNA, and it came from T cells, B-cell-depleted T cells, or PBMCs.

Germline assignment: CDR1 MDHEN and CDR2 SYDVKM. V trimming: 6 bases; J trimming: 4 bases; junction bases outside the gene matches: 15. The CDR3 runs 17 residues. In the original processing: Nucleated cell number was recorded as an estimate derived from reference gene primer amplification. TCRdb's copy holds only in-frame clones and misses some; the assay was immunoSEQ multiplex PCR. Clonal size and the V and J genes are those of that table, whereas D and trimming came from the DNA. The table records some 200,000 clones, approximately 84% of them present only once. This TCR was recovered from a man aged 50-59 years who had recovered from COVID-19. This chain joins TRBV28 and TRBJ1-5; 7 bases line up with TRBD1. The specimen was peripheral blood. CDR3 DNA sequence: TGTGCCAGCAGCCGAGGGACAGCCAACCCCTGGAATCAGCCCCAGCATTTT. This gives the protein CASSRGTANPWNQPQHF.